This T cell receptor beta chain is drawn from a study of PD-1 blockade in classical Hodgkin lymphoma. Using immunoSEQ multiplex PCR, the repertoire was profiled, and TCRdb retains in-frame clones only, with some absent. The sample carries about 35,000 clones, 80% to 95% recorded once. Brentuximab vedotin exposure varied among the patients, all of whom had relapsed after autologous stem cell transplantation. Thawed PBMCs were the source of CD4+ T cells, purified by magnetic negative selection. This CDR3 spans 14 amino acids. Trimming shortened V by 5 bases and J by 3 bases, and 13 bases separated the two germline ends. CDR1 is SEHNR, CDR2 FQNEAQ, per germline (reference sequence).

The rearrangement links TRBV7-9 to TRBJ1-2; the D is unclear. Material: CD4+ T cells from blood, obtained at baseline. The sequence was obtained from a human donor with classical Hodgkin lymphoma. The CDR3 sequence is CASSRQARDYGYTF. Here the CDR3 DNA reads TGTGCCAGCAGCCGGCAGGCGAGGGACTATGGCTACACCTTC.